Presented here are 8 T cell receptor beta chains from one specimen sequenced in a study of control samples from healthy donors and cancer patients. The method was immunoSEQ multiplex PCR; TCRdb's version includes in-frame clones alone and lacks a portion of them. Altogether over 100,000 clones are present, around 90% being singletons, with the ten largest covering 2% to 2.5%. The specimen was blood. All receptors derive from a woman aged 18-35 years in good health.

CDR3 sequence: CASSFQSDSGNTIYF. In DNA, the CDR3 is TGTGCCAGCAGTTTCCAGTCCGATTCTGGAAACACCATATATTTT. V and J are TRBV28 and TRBJ1-3; D not resolved. Germline CDR1 and CDR2: MDHEN and SYDVKM. CDR3 size: 15 residues. Trimming shortened V by 3 bases and J by 1 base, and 10 bases separated the two germline ends.

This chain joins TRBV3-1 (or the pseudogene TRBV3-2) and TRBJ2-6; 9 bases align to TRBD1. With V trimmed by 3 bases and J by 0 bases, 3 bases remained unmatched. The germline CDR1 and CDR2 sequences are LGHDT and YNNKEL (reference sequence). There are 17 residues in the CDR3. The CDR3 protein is CASSQWTGASGANVLTF. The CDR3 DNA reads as TGTGCCAGCAGCCAGTGGACAGGGGCCTCTGGGGCCAACGTCCTGACTTTC.

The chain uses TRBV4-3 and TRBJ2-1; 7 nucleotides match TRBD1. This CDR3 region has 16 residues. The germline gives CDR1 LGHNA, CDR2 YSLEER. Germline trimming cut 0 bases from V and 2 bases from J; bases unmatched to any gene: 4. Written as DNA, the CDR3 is TGCGCCAGCAGCCAAGAAGGCCAGGGGGCCTACAATGAGCAGTTCTTC. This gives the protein CASSQEGQGAYNEQFF.

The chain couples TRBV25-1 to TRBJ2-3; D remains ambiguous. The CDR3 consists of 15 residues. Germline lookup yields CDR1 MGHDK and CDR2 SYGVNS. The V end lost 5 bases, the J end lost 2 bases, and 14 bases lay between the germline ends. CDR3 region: CASSPLQGLTDTQYF. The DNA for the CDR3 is TGTGCCAGCAGTCCCCTCCAAGGGCTCACAGATACGCAGTATTTT.

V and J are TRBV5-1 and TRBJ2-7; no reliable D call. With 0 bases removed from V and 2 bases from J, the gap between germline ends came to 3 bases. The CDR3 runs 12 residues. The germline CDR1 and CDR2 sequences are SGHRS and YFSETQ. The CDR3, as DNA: TGCGCCAGCAGCTTGGAACCCTACGAGCAGTACTTC. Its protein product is CASSLEPYEQYF.

The CDR3 here is CASSIYRATNEKLFF. In DNA form, the CDR3 reads TGTGCCAGCAGTATTTACAGGGCAACTAATGAAAAACTGTTTTTT. The chain couples TRBV28 to TRBJ1-4, with D possibly being TRBD1 (6 bases). Germline lookup yields CDR1 MDHEN and CDR2 SYDVKM. The CDR3 covers 15 residues. V was clipped by 5 bases and J by 0 bases, with 10 bases between them.

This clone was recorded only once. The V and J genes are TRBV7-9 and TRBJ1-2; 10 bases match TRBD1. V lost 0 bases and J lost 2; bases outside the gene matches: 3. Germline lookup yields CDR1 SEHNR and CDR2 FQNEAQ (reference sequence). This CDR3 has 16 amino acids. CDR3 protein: CASSLAGQGQNYGYTF. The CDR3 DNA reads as TGTGCCAGCAGCTTAGCGGGACAGGGGCAGAACTATGGCTACACCTTC.

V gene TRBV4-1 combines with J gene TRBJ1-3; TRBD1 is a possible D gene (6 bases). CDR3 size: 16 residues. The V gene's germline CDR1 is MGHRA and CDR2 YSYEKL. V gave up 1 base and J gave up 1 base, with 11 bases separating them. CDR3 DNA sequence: TGCGCCAGCAGCCAAGGGACAGTTCAATCTGGAAACACCATATATTTT. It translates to CASSQGTVQSGNTIYF.